This TCR beta chain was recorded in a study of cytomegalovirus exposure and HLA in healthy donors. Findings and limits, study-wide: Across all donors, roughly uniform sequencing depth was an assumption of the presence/absence analyses.

PCR used 60 Vbeta primers and 13 Jbeta primers. Assay: immunoSEQ multiplex PCR; the TCRdb copy retains only in-frame clones and omits some. The repertoire holds roughly 97,000 clones, with roughly 9.1% as singletons. CDR1 and CDR2 (germline): SNHLY, FYNNEI. V was trimmed by 6 bases and J by 1 base, leaving 13 bases between them. The CDR3 runs to 15 residues. This clone turned up a few times. Its antigen remains unidentified. Source material: PBMCs. The J gene is TRBJ2-4, the V gene TRBV2; the D gene is possibly TRBD2 (5 bases). This receptor was taken from a man aged 40-50 years in good health and CMV-seropositive. Written as DNA, the CDR3 is TGTGCCAGCAGGGGAGCCGCGCGGGCCAAAAACATTCAGTACTTC. Protein sequence: CASRGAARAKNIQYF.